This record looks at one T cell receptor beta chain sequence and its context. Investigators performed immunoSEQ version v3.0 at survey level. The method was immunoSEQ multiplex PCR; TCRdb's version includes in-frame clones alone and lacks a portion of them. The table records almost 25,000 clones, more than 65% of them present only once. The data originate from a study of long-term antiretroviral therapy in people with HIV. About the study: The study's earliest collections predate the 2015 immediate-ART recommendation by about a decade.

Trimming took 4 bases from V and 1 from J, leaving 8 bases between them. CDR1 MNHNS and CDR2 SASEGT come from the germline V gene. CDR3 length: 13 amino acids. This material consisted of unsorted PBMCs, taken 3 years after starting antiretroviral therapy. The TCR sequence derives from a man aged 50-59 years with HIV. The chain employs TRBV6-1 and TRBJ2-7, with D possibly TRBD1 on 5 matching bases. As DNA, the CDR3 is TGTGCCAGCAGTGCAGGGAAATCCTACGAGCAGTACTTC. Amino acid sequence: CASSAGKSYEQYF.